This T cell receptor beta chain derives from a study of beta chain features in type 1 diabetes. Regarding the study as a whole: In cDNA sequencing, cells with high TCR expression could be over-represented. Type 1 diabetes patients showed fewer insertions and more deletions at VDJ junctions.

Trimming cost V 9 bases and J 4 bases, with 15 bases left between them. Germline V gene sequence: CDR1 SNHLY, CDR2 FYNNEI. CDR3 length: 13 residues. This clone was observed a handful of times. Its antigen is currently unknown. Sequencing targeted expressed TCRB transcripts, as all isolated RNA had been reverse transcribed. Profiling relied on immunoSEQ multiplex PCR, and the TCRdb table lists in-frame clones only, not all of them. In the table there are 810,000 or so clones, 15% to 20% of which are singletons. CD45RO/CCR7/CD25/CD127/CD95/CD27 sorting isolated CD4+ naive, central memory, regulatory and stem cell-like memory cells.

The TCR originated in a woman aged 18-29 years in good health. The sequenced material came from naive CD4+ T cells from blood. The genes are TRBV2 and TRBJ2-5; TRBD1 might be the D (5 bases). This chain's CDR3 is CARGPQGLETQYF. DNA of the CDR3: TGTGCCAGAGGCCCCCAGGGATTAGAGACCCAGTACTTC.